A single sample gave rise to the 30 T cell receptor beta chains below, sequenced in a study of tumor-infiltrating lymphocytes in primary liver carcinoma. DNA and RNA were both co-extracted from approximately 20-30 mg of bulk tissue that had not been sorted. Priming with a constant-region primer yielded TCR beta cDNA from about 500 ng total RNA. Researchers made the TCR beta libraries by running three nested multiplex PCR rounds with slightly modified ARM-PCR. A C-beta reverse primer and TRBV1-TRBV30 forward primers served in each of the first two PCR rounds, at about 10 cycles apiece. TCRdb re-derived calls from the multiplex PCR reads in MiXCR, one entry per CDR3 protein. The sample yields some 110,000 distinct CDR3 sequences, approximately 80% seen once. The sequencing sample was made of liver tumor tissue from sampling region 3. Noted subset: tumor region T3, left-lateral pole. Source of these receptors: a man aged 40-55 years with primary liver carcinoma and hepatitis B virus infection.

Comments on this clonotype: At one end, the junction sequence differs from germline, possibly due to a read error. J is TRBJ1-1 and V is TRBV5-5; D call uncertain. This CDR3 has 15 amino acids. Germline values: CDR1 SGHKS, CDR2 YYEKEE (reference sequence). The CDR3 loop reads CASSHEGERFIEASF. The CDR3 coding sequence is TGTGCCAGCAGCCATGAGGGTGAGCGGTTCATTGAAGCTTCCTTT.

This clonotype was seen repeatedly, ten times or more. V usage is TRBV29-1 and J usage is TRBJ2-7; possibly TRBD1 for D (6 bases). Germline V gene lookup returns CDR1 SQVTM and CDR2 ANQGSEA. The CDR3 loop spans 15 amino acids. Trimming cost V 6 bases and J 3 bases, with 21 bases left between them. The CDR3: CSVARGQRGSYEQYF. In nucleotides, the CDR3 is TGCAGCGTCGCACGCGGACAGAGGGGCAGCTACGAGCAGTACTTC.

This clonotype is termed medium-sized. The chain couples TRBV29-1 to TRBJ2-3, with 11 bases aligning to TRBD1. This CDR3 contains 14 residues. Germline CDR1 and CDR2: SQVTM and ANQGSEA. The junction had 3 bases not matched to a gene; V was cut back by 3 bases and J by 4 bases. The CDR3 is CSVDRTGGSDTQYF. The CDR3 nucleotides read TGCAGCGTTGATAGGACAGGGGGCTCAGATACGCAGTATTTT.

The rearrangement links TRBV29-1 to TRBJ2-5; 7 bases align to TRBD2. The CDR3 is 15 residues long. Germline-derived CDR1 and CDR2 are SQVTM and ANQGSEA. V dropped 3 bases and J dropped 8; count of bases not matched to a gene: 15. The CDR3 DNA reads TGCAGCGTTGAGGGACCCGGGAGGCTCCAAGGAACCCAGTACTTC. Translated, it gives CSVEGPGRLQGTQYF.

Remarks on this clonotype: At one end the junction does not follow the germline gene, possibly because of a read error. The chain carries TRBV5-6 and TRBJ2-4; a possible D gene is TRBD1 (5 bases). CDR1 SGHDT and CDR2 YYEEEE come from the germline V gene. The CDR3 covers 15 residues. The CDR3 DNA is TGTGCCAGCAGCTTGGAGGGGTTAGCCAAATACATTAAGTACTTC. Amino acids: CASSLEGLAKYIKYF.

The gene calls are TRBV9 and TRBJ2-5; D is perhaps TRBD1 or TRBD2 (7 bases each). This CDR3 region has 14 residues. Germline assignment: CDR1 SGDLS and CDR2 YYNGEE. The V end was cut by 7 bases, the J end by 2 bases, with 15 bases between. CDR3 in DNA: TGTGCCAGCGCCAGGGGGAGGGGACAAGAGACCCAGTACTTC. Its translation: CASARGRGQETQYF.

The chain couples TRBV12-3 or TRBV12-4 to TRBJ2-1; D remains ambiguous. Trimming pared 2 bases from V and 10 bases from J, leaving 15 bases between. This CDR3 comprises 14 residues. The CDR3 bases are TGTGCCAGCAGTTTATTATCCCTGGATAGCGAGCAGTTCTTC. Translation gives CASSLLSLDSEQFF.

The chain's CDR3 is CASSSDISPSGYTF. The CDR3 bases are TGTGCCAGCAGCTCCGACATTTCCCCTAGTGGCTACACCTTC. The chain is built from TRBV5-4 and TRBJ1-2; D gene unclear. The germline CDR1 and CDR2 sequences are SGHNT and YYREEE (reference sequence). The CDR3 has 14 residues. V was shortened by 3 bases and J by 7 bases, with 16 bases between the two germline ends.

About this clonotype: The conserved phenylalanine or tryptophan normally closing the CDR3 is absent here, so this likely arose from a read error. V usage is TRBV6-1 and J usage is TRBJ2-1; 7 bases map to TRBD2. From germline, CDR1 is MNHNS and CDR2 SASEGT. Losses at the gene ends were 3 bases for V and 6 bases for J; bases not matched to a gene: 11. The CDR3 runs 16 residues. The CDR3: CASSDRPGTNGNEQFY. For the CDR3, the DNA is TGTGCCAGCAGTGACCGCCCCGGGACTAATGGCAATGAGCAGTTCTAC.

On this clonotype itself: Its ends do not fully match the called genes, so a read error is possible. This chain connects TRBV30 to TRBJ2-7; the match to TRBD1 covers 7 bases. Germline V lookup: CDR1 GTSNPN, CDR2 SVGIG (reference sequence). CDR3 length: 14 amino acids. The CDR3 here is CVWSNTGTGDEQYF. DNA for the CDR3: TGTGTCTGGAGTAATACCGGAACAGGGGACGAGCAGTATTTC.

The V and J genes are TRBV7-6 and TRBJ2-2; TRBD1 agrees at 9 bases. There are 14 residues in the CDR3. With V trimmed by 5 bases and J by 10 bases, 8 bases remained unmatched. The germline CDR1 and CDR2 sequences are SGHVS and FNYEAQ. In DNA, the CDR3 is TGTGCCAGCAGCCGTGGACAGGGGCCCGAGGAGCTGTTTTTT. It yields the protein CASSRGQGPEELFF.

This clonotype is a singleton in its sample. No conserved phenylalanine or tryptophan is present at the end of the CDR3, so a read error is the likely explanation. The limits of the CDR3 on the DNA are not certain, so only TCRdb's listed CDR3 is given. The chain joins TRBV11-1 to TRBJ2-1; the table's D call, TRBD1, has no DNA check behind it. CDR1 SGHAT and CDR2 FQDESV come from the germline V gene (reference sequence). A total of 15 residues make up the CDR3, ends included. CDR3 sequence reads: CASSFQGTLDNEQLL.

Notes on this clonotype: The final CDR3 position lacks the conserved phenylalanine or tryptophan, pointing to a likely read error. The CDR3 nucleotides are TGTGCCAGCTCACCTAACGGGGGGGATCAAGAGACCCAGTACCTC. It codes for CASSPNGGDQETQYL. The chain combines TRBV18 with TRBJ2-5; 8 bases match TRBD2. The V gene end was trimmed by 3 bases and the J gene end by 2 bases; junction bases not matched to a gene: 5. This CDR3 spans 15 amino acids. Germline-derived CDR1 and CDR2 are KGHSH and LQKENI.

On this clonotype itself: Germline is not matched at one junction end, which may reflect a read error. The chain is built from TRBV11-2 and TRBJ2-5; 7 nucleotides agree with TRBD2. Germline V lookup: CDR1 SGHAT, CDR2 FQNNGV. This CDR3 contains 14 residues. CDR3 DNA sequence: TGTACCAGCAGCTTAGAGGTGGGGCGGGGGTCCCAGTACTTC. It is translated as CTSSLEVGRGSQYF.

This clonotype was detected a few times. The chain couples TRBV6-1 to TRBJ1-1; D remains unclear. V was pared by 9 bases and J by 6 bases, with 17 bases between. Germline assignment: CDR1 MNHNS and CDR2 SASEGT. This CDR3 is 13 amino acids long. The CDR3 loop reads CASREGAHPEAFF. Here the CDR3 DNA reads TGTGCCAGTAGAGAGGGAGCTCACCCTGAAGCTTTCTTT.

In its sample, this clonotype ranks as medium-sized (0.01 to 0.1%). The chain employs TRBV6-1 and TRBJ1-4; no reliable D call. CDR1 MNHNS and CDR2 SASEGT come from the germline V gene. The CDR3 is 14 residues long. V was trimmed by 8 bases and J by 0 bases, leaving 10 bases between them. The CDR3 DNA follows: TGTGCCAGCGCTATCGGTACAACTAATGAAAAACTGTTTTTT. As protein: CASAIGTTNEKLFF.

As concerns this clonotype: Sequence at one end of the junction differs from germline and may be a read error. The chain is built from TRBV29-1 and TRBJ2-3, with D uncertain. The CDR3 extends over 11 amino acids. CDR1 and CDR2 (germline): SQVTM, ANQGSEA. The DNA of the CDR3 is TGCAGCATTGAGTTTTCAGATATGCAGTATTTT. Amino acids: CSIEFSDMQYF.

Concerning this clonotype itself: At one end, the junction sequence differs from germline, possibly due to a read error. V is TRBV12-3 or TRBV12-4 and J is TRBJ1-4; D call uncertain. The CDR3 is made up of 14 amino acids. This chain's CDR3 is CAGSISGVGEKLFF. The DNA for the CDR3 is TGTGCCGGCAGTATAAGTGGGGTTGGTGAAAAACTGTTTTTT.

Turning to this clonotype: Mismatch with germline at one junction end may stem from a read error. V is TRBV4-3 and J is TRBJ1-6, with D maybe TRBD1 (6 bases). From germline, CDR1 is LGHNA and CDR2 YSLEER. The CDR3 spans 16 residues. CDR3 region: CASSSWDMGRNSALHF. The CDR3 coding sequence is TGCGCCAGCAGCTCATGGGACATGGGAAGGAATTCAGCCCTCCACTTT.

On this clonotype: The junction does not match germline at one end; this may be a read error. DNA for the CDR3: TGCAGCGTACCGACAAGGTCCAATGAGCAATTCTTC. This sequence encodes CSVPTRSNEQFF. The chain has TRBV29-1 and TRBJ2-1; D gene uncertain. Germline V gene data show CDR1 as SQVTM and CDR2 as ANQGSEA. The CDR3 spans 12 residues.

Details on this clonotype: At one of its ends the junction is not consistent with the germline gene, which may arise from a read error. V gene TRBV7-8 combines with J gene TRBJ2-7; TRBD2 is a possible D gene (6 bases). The CDR3 is 16 amino acids. CDR1 is SGHVS, CDR2 FQNEAQ, per germline. The CDR3 here is CASSLGGGTRTYKQYF. CDR3 DNA: TGTGCCAGCAGCTTAGGTGGGGGGACGCGGACCTACAAGCAGTACTTC. Together with reference TRBV7-8 and TRBJ2-7, the CDR3 gives the full variable domain: GAGVSQSPRYKVAKRGQDVALRCDPISGHVSLFWYQQALGQGPEFLTYFQNEAQLDKSGLPSDRFFAERPEGSVSTLKIQRTQQEDSAVYLCASSLGGGTRTYKQYFGPGTRLTVT.

Details on this clonotype: Its ends do not fully match the called genes, so a read error is possible. The chain carries TRBV6-1 and TRBJ2-6, with TRBD1 matching 7 bases. Looked up from germline, CDR1 is MNHNS and CDR2 is SASEGT. The CDR3 runs to 14 residues. The DNA of the CDR3 is TGTGCCGGCAGTGACAGGGCTGGGGCCAACCTCCTGACTTTC. This gives the protein CAGSDRAGANLLTF.

Concerning this clonotype itself: The junction differs from germline at one of its ends, possibly a read error. This chain links TRBV5-6 with TRBJ2-7, with D maybe TRBD2 (6 bases). The CDR3 extends over 15 amino acids. Germline V gene sequence: CDR1 SGHDT, CDR2 YYEEEE. The CDR3 loop is CASTLEGSNIGVQYF. CDR3 bases: TGTGCTAGCACCTTGGAGGGCAGTAATATTGGCGTACAGTACTTC.

As for this clonotype: The germline gene is not matched at one end of the junction; a read error may be the cause. The genes are TRBV6-5 and TRBJ2-2; D may match TRBD1 or TRBD2 (5 bases each). Germline-derived CDR1 and CDR2 are MNHEY and SVGAGI. The CDR3 sequence is 13 residues long. The CDR3 DNA is TGTGCCAGCTGTTACCAGGACACCGGGGAGCTATTTTTT. It yields the protein CASCYQDTGELFF.

The rearrangement uses TRBV7-9 and TRBJ1-1; D remains ambiguous. Germline V CDR1 and CDR2: SEHNR, FQNEAQ (reference sequence). The V end lost 2 bases, the J end lost 4 bases, and 8 bases lay between the germline ends. The CDR3 is 13 amino acids. The CDR3 bases are TGTGCCAGCAGCTTATCCGCTAGCACTGAAGCTTTCTTT. Amino acids: CASSLSASTEAFF.

Turning to this clonotype: One junction end disagrees with the germline gene, perhaps due to a read error. The rearrangement joins TRBV5-5 to TRBJ2-7; 10 bases match TRBD2. From germline, CDR1 is SGHKS and CDR2 YYEKEE (reference sequence). The CDR3 has 20 residues. The CDR3 sequence: CPSSLDWRLAGGRHGYEQYF. The DNA of the CDR3 is TGTCCCAGCAGCTTGGACTGGAGACTAGCGGGTGGGAGACATGGCTACGAGCAGTACTTC.

For this clonotype: Sequence at one end of the junction differs from germline and may be a read error. The chain links TRBV6-5 to TRBJ1-5; D gene uncertain. The CDR3 length is 14 residues. Germline loops: CDR1 MNHEY, CDR2 SVGAGI. The CDR3 region has the DNA TGTGCCAGCACTTACGGGGAAAGCAATCAGCCCCAGCATTTT. This sequence encodes CASTYGESNQPQHF.

This clonotype was counted ten times or more. The chain links TRBV10-3 to TRBJ2-1; a possible D gene is TRBD1 (5 bases). CDR1 ENHRY and CDR2 SYGVKD come from the germline V gene. There are 13 residues in the CDR3. Trimming pared 10 bases from V and 2 bases from J, leaving 12 bases between. The CDR3 protein is CATSGNPYNEQFF. The CDR3 DNA is TGTGCCACCTCAGGGAACCCCTACAATGAGCAGTTCTTC.

The DNA of the CDR3 is TGTGCCAGCTCACCAGTCCCAGCGCTCATGGAGGAGCAGTTCTTC. This translates into CASSPVPALMEEQFF. V gene TRBV18 combines with J gene TRBJ2-1; D remains unclear. The V and J ends lost 2 bases and 10 bases respectively, with 18 bases between them. The CDR3 sequence is 15 residues long. Germline assignment: CDR1 KGHSH and CDR2 LQKENI.

This chain joins TRBV20-1 and TRBJ2-1; D is undetermined. V was shortened by 0 bases and J by 4 bases, with 13 bases between the two germline ends. Per the germline V gene, CDR1 is DFQATT and CDR2 is SNEGSKA (reference sequence). CDR3 size: 15 residues. This CDR3 is CSARDPGVGYNEQFF. CDR3 coding DNA: TGCAGTGCTAGAGATCCTGGGGTGGGGTACAATGAGCAGTTCTTC.